The present TCR beta chain was sequenced within a study of Graves' ophthalmopathy and Graves' hyperthyroidism. Per germline, CDR1 SGHTA and CDR2 FQGNSA. The CDR3 totals 14 residues. The V gene lost 0 bases and the J gene lost 5 bases, with 5 bases spanning the gap. Hyperthyroidism was new, under 2 months, in patients aged 18 to 65. PBMCs originated in about 10 ml of fresh peripheral blood. Using RNA transcripts, the TCR beta CDR3 regions were amplified. An initial RT-PCR round employing HTBI primers preceded a second-round multiplex PCR. TCRdb called the multiplex PCR reads again in MiXCR, with one record for every CDR3 protein. Found here are 350,000 to 450,000 distinct CDR3 sequences, around a fifth of them singletons; the top ten hold approximately 3.2%.

Sequencing used peripheral blood. The rearrangement links TRBV7-2 to TRBJ1-6; D gene unclear. The TCR comes from a woman aged 18-29 years with stable Graves' hyperthyroidism. CDR3 bases: TGTGCCAGCAGCTTAGCGGCAGATAATTCACCCCTCCACTTT. It translates to CASSLAADNSPLHF.